This TCR beta chain was observed in a study of control samples from healthy donors and cancer patients. Some clones are missing from TCRdb's copy, which holds only in-frame ones; the method was immunoSEQ multiplex PCR. The sample includes around 55,000 clones, roughly 89% of them seen just once. Sequencing used PBMCs. The clonotype was recovered from a man aged 40-55 years with colorectal cancer.

Here the CDR3 DNA reads TGTGCCAGCAGCGGACTCGGTGGCAGGGTGCCCTACGAGCAGTACTTC. This translates into CASSGLGGRVPYEQYF. V and J are TRBV5-6 and TRBJ2-7; D possibly uses TRBD1 or TRBD2 (5 bases each). The CDR3 runs to 16 residues. The V end lost 4 bases, the J end lost 2 bases, and 19 bases lay between the germline ends. Germline-derived CDR1 and CDR2 are SGHDT and YYEEEE.